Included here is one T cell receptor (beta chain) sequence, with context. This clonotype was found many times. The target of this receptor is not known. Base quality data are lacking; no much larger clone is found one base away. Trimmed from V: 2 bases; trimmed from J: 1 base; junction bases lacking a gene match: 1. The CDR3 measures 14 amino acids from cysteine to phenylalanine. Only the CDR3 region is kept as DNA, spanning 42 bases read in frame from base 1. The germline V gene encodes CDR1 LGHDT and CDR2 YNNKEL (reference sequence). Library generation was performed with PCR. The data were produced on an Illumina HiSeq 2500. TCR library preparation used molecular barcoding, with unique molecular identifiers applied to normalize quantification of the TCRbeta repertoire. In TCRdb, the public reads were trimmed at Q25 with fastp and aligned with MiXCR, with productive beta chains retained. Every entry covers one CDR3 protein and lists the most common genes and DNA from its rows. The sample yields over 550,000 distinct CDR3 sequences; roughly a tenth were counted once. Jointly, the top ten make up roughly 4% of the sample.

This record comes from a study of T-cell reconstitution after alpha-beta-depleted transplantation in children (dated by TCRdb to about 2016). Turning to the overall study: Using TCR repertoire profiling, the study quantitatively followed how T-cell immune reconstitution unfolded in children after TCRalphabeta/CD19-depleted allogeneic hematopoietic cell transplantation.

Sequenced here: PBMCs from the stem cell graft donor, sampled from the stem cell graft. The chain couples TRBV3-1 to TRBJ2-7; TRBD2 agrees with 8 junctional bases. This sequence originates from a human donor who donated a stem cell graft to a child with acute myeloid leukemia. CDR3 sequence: CASSQTGGSYEQYF. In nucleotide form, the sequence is TGTGCCAGCAGCCAAACGGGGGGGTCCTACGAGCAGTACTTC.